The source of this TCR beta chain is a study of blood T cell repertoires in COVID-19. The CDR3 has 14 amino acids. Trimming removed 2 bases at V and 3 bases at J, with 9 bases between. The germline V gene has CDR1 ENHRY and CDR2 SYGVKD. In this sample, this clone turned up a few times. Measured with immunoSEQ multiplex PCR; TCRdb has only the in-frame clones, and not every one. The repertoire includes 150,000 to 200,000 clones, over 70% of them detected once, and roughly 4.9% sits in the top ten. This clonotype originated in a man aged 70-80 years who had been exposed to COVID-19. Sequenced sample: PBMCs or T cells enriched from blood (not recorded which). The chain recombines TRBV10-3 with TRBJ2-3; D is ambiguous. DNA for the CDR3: TGTGCCATCAGTGAGGGCTCCGGGACAGATACGCAGTATTTT. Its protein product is CAISEGSGTDTQYF.